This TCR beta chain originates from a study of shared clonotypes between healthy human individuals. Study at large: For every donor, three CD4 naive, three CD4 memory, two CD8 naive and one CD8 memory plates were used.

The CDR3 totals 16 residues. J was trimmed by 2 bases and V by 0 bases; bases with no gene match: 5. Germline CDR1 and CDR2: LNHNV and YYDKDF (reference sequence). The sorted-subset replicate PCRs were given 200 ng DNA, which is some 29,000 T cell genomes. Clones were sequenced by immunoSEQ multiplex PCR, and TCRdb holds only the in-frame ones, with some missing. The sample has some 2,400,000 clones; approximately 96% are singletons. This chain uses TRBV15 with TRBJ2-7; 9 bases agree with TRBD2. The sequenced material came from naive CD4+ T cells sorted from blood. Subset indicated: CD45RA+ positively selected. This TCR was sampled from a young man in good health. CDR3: CATSRDRAGGPYEQYF. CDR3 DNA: TGTGCCACCAGCAGAGATCGAGCGGGGGGCCCCTACGAGCAGTACTTC.